This T cell receptor beta chain was profiled in a study of shared clonotypes between healthy human individuals. Study-wide points: Memory subsets generally showed lower estimated richness than naive subsets.

Naive CD8 cells lacked CD45RO and underwent positive selection for CCR7, leaving out terminally differentiated effector memory CD45RA+ cells. Every contributor of samples was a Caucasian grown-up residing in Nashville, Tennessee. Repertoires were generated with immunoSEQ multiplex PCR, while TCRdb's copy carries only in-frame clones and drops some. This table holds around 2,000,000 clones, about 92% found once. The V gene lost 0 bases and the J gene lost 2 bases, with 15 bases spanning the gap. The CDR3 runs to 16 residues. Looked up from germline, CDR1 is SGDLS and CDR2 is YYNGEE. Concerning this clone itself: Its antigen is as yet unknown.

The source is a man in his late teens or twenties in good health. Some clones in this sample may be carry-over from other donors' samples. Input material: naive CD8+ T cells from PBMCs. This sequence joins TRBV9 and TRBJ2-7; D is unresolved. CDR3 bases: TGTGCCAGCAGCGTAGGTTCCTCGGGTATGACCTACGAGCAGTACTTC. It specifies CASSVGSSGMTYEQYF.